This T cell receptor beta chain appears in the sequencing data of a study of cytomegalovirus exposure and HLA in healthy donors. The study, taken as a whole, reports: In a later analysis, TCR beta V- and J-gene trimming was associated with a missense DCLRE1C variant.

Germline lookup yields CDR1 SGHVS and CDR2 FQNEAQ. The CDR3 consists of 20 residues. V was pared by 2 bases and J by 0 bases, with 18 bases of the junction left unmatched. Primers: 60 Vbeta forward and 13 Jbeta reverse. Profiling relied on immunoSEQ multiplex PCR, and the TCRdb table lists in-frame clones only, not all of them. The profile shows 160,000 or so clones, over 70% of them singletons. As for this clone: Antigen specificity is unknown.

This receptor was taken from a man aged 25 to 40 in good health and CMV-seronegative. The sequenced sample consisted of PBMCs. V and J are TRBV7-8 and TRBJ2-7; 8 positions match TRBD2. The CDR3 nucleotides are TGTGCCAGCAGCTTATACAACCGCCGTGGCGGGGGGCTTGACTCCTACGAGCAGTACTTC. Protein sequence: CASSLYNRRGGGLDSYEQYF. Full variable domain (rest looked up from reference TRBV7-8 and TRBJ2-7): GAGVSQSPRYKVAKRGQDVALRCDPISGHVSLFWYQQALGQGPEFLTYFQNEAQLDKSGLPSDRFFAERPEGSVSTLKIQRTQQEDSAVYLCASSLYNRRGGGLDSYEQYFGPGTRLTVT.